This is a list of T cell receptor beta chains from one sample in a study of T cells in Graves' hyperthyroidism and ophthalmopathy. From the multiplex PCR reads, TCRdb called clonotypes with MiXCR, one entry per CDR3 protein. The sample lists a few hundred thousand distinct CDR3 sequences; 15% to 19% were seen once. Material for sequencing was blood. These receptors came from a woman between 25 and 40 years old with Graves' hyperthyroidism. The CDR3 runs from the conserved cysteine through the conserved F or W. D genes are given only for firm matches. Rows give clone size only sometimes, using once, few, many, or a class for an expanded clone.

CASSYGTSGRESSYNEQFF	TGTGCCAGCAGTTATGGGACTAGCGGGAGGGAGAGCTCCTACAATGAGCAGTTCTTC	NA	TRBV6-2/TRBV6-3	TRBJ2-1	TRBD2
CNAGGQGRYGYTF	TGCAATGCCGGAGGACAGGGGCGATATGGCTACACCTTC	few	TRBV20-1	TRBJ1-2	TRBD1
CASSLAGQHTEAFF	TGCGCCAGCAGCTTAGCGGGACAGCACACTGAAGCTTTCTTT	few	TRBV5-1	TRBJ1-1	TRBD1
CASSWGQGDEQFF	TGTGCCAGCAGCTGGGGACAGGGGGATGAGCAGTTCTTC	many	TRBV11-3	TRBJ2-1	TRBD1
CASSRAGSDAFF	TGTGCCAGCAGCCGGGCCGGTTCGGACGCTTTCTTT	many	TRBV3-1	TRBJ1-1	NA
CASSFAGLADNTGELFF	TGTGCCAGCAGCTTTGCGGGACTAGCGGACAACACCGGGGAGCTGTTTTTT	NA	TRBV7-9	TRBJ2-2	TRBD2
CASSFTGEMDEQFF	TGTGCCAGCAGCTTTACGGGGGAAATGGATGAGCAGTTCTTC	few	TRBV7-3	TRBJ2-1	NA
CSAHTTQETQYF	TGCAGTGCTCATACTACGCAAGAGACCCAGTACTTC	NA	TRBV20-1	TRBJ2-5	NA
CASSLFGQVVYEQYF	TGTGCCAGCAGTTTATTCGGACAGGTCGTCTACGAGCAGTACTTC	many	TRBV12-3/TRBV12-4	TRBJ2-7	TRBD1
CAWKPRTIAGGPASTDTQYF	TGTGCCTGGAAGCCCAGGACAATAGCGGGAGGCCCGGCTAGCACAGATACGCAGTATTTT	few	TRBV30	TRBJ2-3	TRBD2
CASSTSGRNTEAFF	NA	NA	TRBV2	TRBJ1-1	NA
CASSVYGTQNTEAFF	TGTGCCAGCAGTGTTTACGGGACACAGAACACTGAAGCTTTCTTT	few	TRBV6-1	TRBJ1-1	NA
CASSLDYYTDTQYF	TGTGCCAGCAGTTTAGATTACTACACAGATACGCAGTATTTT	many	TRBV12-3/TRBV12-4	TRBJ2-3	NA
CSARDQARGGNEQFF	TGCAGTGCTAGAGATCAAGCCCGAGGGGGCAATGAGCAGTTCTTC	many	TRBV20-1	TRBJ2-1	NA
CASSTEDRPHYEQYF	TGTGCCAGCAGCACCGAGGACAGACCCCACTACGAGCAGTACTTC	many	TRBV7-9	TRBJ2-7	NA
CASEPSGLASRGGNEQFF	TGCGCCAGCGAACCATCGGGACTAGCGTCCCGAGGGGGCAATGAGCAGTTCTTC	NA	TRBV5-1	TRBJ2-1	TRBD2
CASSSPSTGVHEQYF	TGCGCCAGCAGCTCCCCCTCGACAGGGGTGCACGAGCAGTACTTC	NA	TRBV5-1	TRBJ2-7	TRBD1
CASSVSPYNEQFF	TGTGCCAGCAGCGTATCTCCCTACAATGAGCAGTTCTTC	NA	TRBV9	TRBJ2-1	NA
CASSQGKNIQYF	TGTGCCAGCAGCCAAGGGAAAAACATTCAGTACTTC	few	TRBV3-1	TRBJ2-4	NA
CASSRSTSWEQYF	TGTGCCAGCAGCAGGAGTACGTCCTGGGAGCAGTACTTC	many	TRBV6-1	TRBJ2-7	NA
CASNRGLQETQYF	TGTGCCAGCAACAGGGGGCTACAAGAGACCCAGTACTTC	NA	TRBV7-6	TRBJ2-5	TRBD1
CASSPRDRGSEQFF	TGTGCCAGCAGCCCCCGGGACAGGGGATCTGAGCAGTTCTTC	many	TRBV7-6	TRBJ2-1	TRBD1
CAWSVSDYSYNEQSF	TGTGCCTGGAGTGTGTCGGACTACTCCTACAATGAGCAGTCCTTC	NA	TRBV30	TRBJ2-1	NA
CASIHGMADSNQPQHF	TGTGCCAGCATCCATGGGATGGCGGATAGCAATCAGCCCCAGCATTTT	NA	TRBV28	TRBJ1-5	NA
CASSLFSEQYF	TGTGCCAGCAGTTTATTTAGCGAGCAGTACTTC	many	TRBV28	TRBJ2-7	NA
CASSFGNEQFF	TGTGCCAGCAGTTTCGGGAATGAGCAGTTCTTC	many	TRBV12-3/TRBV12-4	TRBJ2-1	NA
CASSFPSASGKPSSYNEQFF	TGTGCCAGCAGCTTCCCCTCCGCGAGCGGGAAACCGAGCTCCTACAATGAGCAGTTCTTC	few	TRBV7-3	TRBJ2-1	TRBD2
CASTQGWGTEAFF	TGTGCCAGCACCCAGGGGTGGGGCACTGAAGCTTTCTTT	NA	TRBV27	TRBJ1-1	NA
CASSKSGEGNQPQHF	TGTGCCAGCAGTAAGTCAGGGGAAGGTAATCAGCCCCAGCATTTT	few	TRBV27	TRBJ1-5	NA
CSARYMDQPQHF	TGCAGTGCCCGGTACATGGATCAGCCCCAGCATTTT	many	TRBV20-1	TRBJ1-5	NA
CATSERVGYGYTF	TGTGCCACCAGCGAGAGGGTCGGGTATGGCTACACCTTC	NA	TRBV15	TRBJ1-2	NA
CASSLRLNYEQYF	TGTGCCAGCAGCCTAAGACTAAACTACGAGCAGTACTTC	few	TRBV3-1	TRBJ2-7	NA
CASTRRDRGTNTEAFF	TGTGCCAGTACCAGACGGGACAGGGGAACAAACACTGAAGCTTTCTTT	NA	TRBV19	TRBJ1-1	TRBD1
CASSFPPTGAGELFF	TGTGCCAGCAGCTTCCCCCCCACTGGGGCCGGGGAGCTGTTTTTT	NA	TRBV7-9	TRBJ2-2	NA
CASSPTGQVHGYTF	TGTGCCAGCAGCCCCACGGGACAGGTCCATGGCTACACCTTC	NA	TRBV5-4	TRBJ1-2	TRBD1
CASSSGQLELFF	TGTGCCAGCAGCTCAGGTCAGCTGGAACTGTTTTTT	NA	TRBV7-3	TRBJ1-4	NA
CASSLVLTREGVNEQFF	TGTGCCAGCAGCTTAGTCTTGACGCGGGAGGGCGTCAATGAGCAGTTCTTC	many	TRBV7-9	TRBJ2-1	TRBD2
CASSRRLAGLAGELFF	TGTGCCAGCAGTCGGAGACTAGCGGGATTAGCCGGGGAGCTGTTTTTT	few	TRBV27	TRBJ2-2	TRBD2
CSVLVASTDTQYF	TGCAGCGTTCTGGTTGCTAGCACAGATACGCAGTATTTT	many	TRBV29-1	TRBJ2-3	NA
CASSPGSQGRQPQHF	TGTGCCAGCAGCCCAGGTTCACAGGGTCGTCAGCCCCAACATTTT	NA	TRBV3-1	TRBJ1-5	NA
CAWSFGYSNQPQHF	TGTGCCTGGAGTTTCGGCTATAGCAATCAGCCCCAGCATTTT	NA	TRBV30	TRBJ1-5	NA
CASSPQAGGRTGELFF	TGTGCCAGCAGCCCGCAGGCAGGGGGCAGGACCGGGGAGCTGTTTTTT	many	TRBV7-3	TRBJ2-2	TRBD1
CASSLWDGRSRGANVLTF	TGTGCCAGCAGTTTATGGGATGGGAGGTCTCGTGGGGCCAACGTCCTGACTTTC	many	TRBV12-3/TRBV12-4	TRBJ2-6	NA
CASSFRGPGNPEDLNSNQPQHF	TGTGCCAGTAGTTTCAGGGGGCCCGGTAATCCGGAGGACCTAAATAGCAATCAGCCCCAGCATTTT	NA	TRBV19	TRBJ1-5	TRBD1
CASSLEIGRETQYF	TGTGCCAGCAGCTTAGAAATCGGCAGGGAGACCCAGTACTTC	many	TRBV7-9	TRBJ2-5	NA
CASGAVRSYEQYF	TGTGCCAGCGGAGCGGTACGCTCCTACGAGCAGTACTTC	many	TRBV7-2	TRBJ2-7	NA
CAWKLAGGPDTQYF	TGTGCCTGGAAACTAGCGGGAGGGCCAGATACGCAGTATTTT	many	TRBV30	TRBJ2-3	TRBD2
CASSKGTMFPEQFF	TGTGCCAGCAGTAAGGGGACTATGTTCCCTGAGCAGTTCTTC	many	TRBV6-1	TRBJ2-1	TRBD2
CASSQEVGNTEAFF	TGTGCCAGCAGCCAAGAGGTAGGGAACACTGAAGCTTTCTTT	many	TRBV3-1	TRBJ1-1	NA
CSVASTGTNDEQYF	TGCAGCGTTGCCTCCACGGGGACGAACGACGAGCAGTACTTC	few	TRBV29-1	TRBJ2-7	NA
CASSQDPSGRLNEQFF	TGTGCCAGCAGCCAAGATCCGAGCGGGAGACTCAATGAGCAGTTCTTC	NA	TRBV4-2	TRBJ2-1	TRBD2
CASTSAATYEQYF	TGTGCCAGCACGTCGGCAGCCACCTACGAGCAGTACTTC	many	TRBV28	TRBJ2-7	NA
CASSLGTSRGTDTQYF	TGTGCCAGCAGTTTAGGGACTAGCCGGGGCACAGATACGCAGTATTTT	many	TRBV7-3	TRBJ2-3	TRBD2
CASIPGSTQETQYF	TGTGCCAGCATCCCTGGTAGTACCCAAGAGACCCAGTACTTC	NA	TRBV28	TRBJ2-5	NA
CASSPAGQNSNQPQHF	TGTGCCAGCAGTCCCGCGGGACAGAATAGCAATCAGCCCCAGCATTTT	NA	TRBV6-2/TRBV6-3	TRBJ1-5	TRBD1
CAISESPASGNEQFF	TGTGCCATCAGTGAGTCCCCAGCTAGCGGCAATGAGCAGTTCTTC	NA	TRBV10-3	TRBJ2-1	TRBD2
CASSPLGLSNQPQHF	TGTGCCAGCAGCCCTCTTGGACTCAGCAATCAGCCCCAGCATTTT	NA	TRBV2	TRBJ1-5	NA
CSATRTGGRQPQHF	TGCAGTGCTACTCGGACAGGGGGCCGTCAGCCCCAGCATTTT	few	TRBV20-1	TRBJ1-5	TRBD1